The 10 T cell receptor beta chains below come from one sample, sequenced in a study of T-cell memory formation after mild COVID-19. Each CDR3 protein gets one entry after TCRdb re-called the 5' RACE reads with MiXCR. The sample holds about 410,000 distinct CDR3 sequences, roughly a quarter seen once. Input material: PBMCs or a T cell subset sorted from them (not recorded which). The receptors here all came from an adult woman who had mild COVID-19 (a few samples of this study predate the infection). Cell type and time point are not known.

This clonotype was detected only a few times. The rearrangement uses TRBV29-1 and TRBJ2-2; TRBD2 is a possible D gene (6 bases). V was pared by 2 bases and J by 0 bases, with 10 bases between. Germline CDR1 reads SQVTM; CDR2 reads ANQGSEA. The CDR3 runs 15 residues. CDR3 loop: CSVERGASNTGELFF. The CDR3 coding sequence is TGCAGCGTTGAACGCGGGGCATCGAACACCGGGGAGCTGTTTTTT.

This clonotype was counted a few times. The CDR3 protein is CASSFGGLYEQYF. The CDR3 coding sequence is TGTGCCAGCAGTTTCGGGGGCCTCTACGAGCAGTACTTC. V is TRBV28 and J is TRBJ2-7; D could derive from TRBD1 or TRBD2 (6 bases each). Germline CDR1 and CDR2: MDHEN and SYDVKM. The CDR3 is 13 residues long. V lost 3 bases to trimming and J lost 3 bases, with 9 bases between them.

The rearrangement joins TRBV14 to TRBJ2-7; D is uncertain. V lost 1 base and J lost 0, with 10 bases in between. Germline CDR1 SGHDN, CDR2 FVKESK. The CDR3 is made up of 15 amino acids. CDR3 region: CASSQGRRFSYEQYF. In DNA form, the CDR3 reads TGTGCCAGCAGCCAAGGGCGCCGATTCTCCTACGAGCAGTACTTC.

This clonotype showed up just a few times. The CDR3 sequence is CATSRQPGLVYGTDTQYF. CDR3 sequence (DNA): TGTGCCACCAGCAGACAACCGGGACTAGTCTACGGCACAGATACGCAGTATTTT. This chain uses TRBV15 with TRBJ2-3; 8 bases are shared with TRBD2. The CDR3 has 18 residues. Germline trimming cut 2 bases from V and 1 base from J; bases unmatched to any gene: 11. Germline CDR1 is LNHNV and CDR2 is YYDKDF (reference sequence).

Only a few counts were recorded for this clonotype. The rearrangement joins TRBV9 to TRBJ2-1; 14 nucleotides align to TRBD2. The junction had 2 bases not matched to a gene; V was cut back by 3 bases and J by 3 bases. The CDR3 is 16 residues long. Germline CDR1 and CDR2: SGDLS and YYNGEE. CDR3 DNA sequence: TGTGCCAGCAGCGGGGGACTAGCGGGGGTCTACAATGAGCAGTTCTTC. This codes for CASSGGLAGVYNEQFF.

The V and J genes are TRBV7-2 and TRBJ2-5; the match to TRBD2 covers 12 bases. Losses at the gene ends were 4 bases for V and 4 bases for J; bases not matched to a gene: 13. This CDR3 has 18 residues. Germline assignment: CDR1 SGHTA and CDR2 FQGNSA. The CDR3 region is CASSSRTSGVSRVETQYF. CDR3 DNA: TGTGCCAGCAGCTCGAGGACTAGCGGGGTCTCTCGTGTAGAGACCCAGTACTTC.

V and J are TRBV20-1 and TRBJ2-2; 9 bases line up with TRBD2. CDR1 and CDR2 (germline): DFQATT, SNEGSKA (reference sequence). V shed 0 bases, J shed 6 bases, and the junction held 8 bases outside the gene matches. CDR3 length: 16 amino acids. CDR3 nucleotides: TGCAGTGCTAGAGATTCTCTCGGCGGGAGGGCCGGGGAGCTGTTTTTT. This gives the protein CSARDSLGGRAGELFF.

The rearrangement joins TRBV30 to TRBJ2-5; D is perhaps TRBD2 (6 bases). Germline CDR1 GTSNPN, CDR2 SVGIG (reference sequence). V was clipped by 5 bases and J by 5 bases, with 12 bases between them. This CDR3 contains 12 residues. The CDR3 here is CAWEEGTETQYF. CDR3 nucleotides: TGTGCCTGGGAGGAGGGTACCGAGACCCAGTACTTC.

This clonotype was seen a handful of times. The chain is built from TRBV7-6 and TRBJ2-1; the D gene could be TRBD1 or TRBD2 (6 bases each). Germline assignment: CDR1 SGHVS and CDR2 FNYEAQ. Between the trimmed V and J ends, which lost 3 bases and 12 bases, there was a span of 15 bases. The CDR3 loop spans 13 amino acids. DNA for the CDR3: TGTGCCAGCAGCTTGGGGGGCCTACAGGGGCAGTTCTTC. This translates into CASSLGGLQGQFF.

J is TRBJ2-3 and V is TRBV4-2, with unresolved D. V lost 5 bases and J 1 base, leaving 16 bases between the germline ends. The CDR3 runs 16 residues. Per the germline V gene, CDR1 is LGHNA and CDR2 is YNFKEQ. The chain's CDR3 is CASSSRTARGTDTQYF. DNA for the CDR3: TGTGCCAGCAGCTCCAGAACCGCTCGGGGCACAGATACGCAGTATTTT.